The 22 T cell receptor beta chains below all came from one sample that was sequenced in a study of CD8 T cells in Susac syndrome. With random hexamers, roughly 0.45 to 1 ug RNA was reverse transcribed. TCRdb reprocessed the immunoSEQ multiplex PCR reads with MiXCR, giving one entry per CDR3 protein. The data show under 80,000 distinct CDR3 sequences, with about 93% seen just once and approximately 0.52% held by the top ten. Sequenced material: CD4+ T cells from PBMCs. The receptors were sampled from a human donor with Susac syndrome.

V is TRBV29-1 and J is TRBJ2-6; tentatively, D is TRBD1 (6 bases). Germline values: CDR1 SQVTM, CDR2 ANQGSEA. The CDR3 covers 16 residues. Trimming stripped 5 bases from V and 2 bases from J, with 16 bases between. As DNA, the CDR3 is TGCAGCGTTCGCTCTGCACAGGGACCTGGGGCCAACGTCCTGACTTTC. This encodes CSVRSAQGPGANVLTF.

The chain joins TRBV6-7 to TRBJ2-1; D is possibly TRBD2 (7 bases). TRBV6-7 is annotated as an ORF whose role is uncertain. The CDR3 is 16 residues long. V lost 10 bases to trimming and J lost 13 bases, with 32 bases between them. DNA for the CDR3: TGTGCCACCCATGAATTAAGAAGTGGGGGGGGGCCCAAACAGTTCTTC. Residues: CATHELRSGGGPKQFF.

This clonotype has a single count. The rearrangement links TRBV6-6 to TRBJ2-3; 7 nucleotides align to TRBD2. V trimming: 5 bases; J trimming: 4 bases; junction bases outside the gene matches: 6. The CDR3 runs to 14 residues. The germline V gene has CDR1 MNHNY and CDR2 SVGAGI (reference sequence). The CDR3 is CASSLGRGADTQYF. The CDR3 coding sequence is TGTGCCAGCAGTCTCGGACGGGGGGCAGATACGCAGTATTTT.

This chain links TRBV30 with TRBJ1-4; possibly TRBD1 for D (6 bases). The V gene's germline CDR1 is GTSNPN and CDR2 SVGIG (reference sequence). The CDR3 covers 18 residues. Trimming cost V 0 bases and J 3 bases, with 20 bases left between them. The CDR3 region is CAWSVLNREDKANEKLFF. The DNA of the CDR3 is TGTGCCTGGAGTGTACTTAACAGGGAGGACAAGGCTAATGAAAAACTGTTTTTT. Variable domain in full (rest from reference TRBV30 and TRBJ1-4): SQTIHQWPATLVQPVGSPLSLECTVEGTSNPNLYWYRQAAGRGLQLLFYSVGIGQISSEVPQNLSASRPQDRQFILSSKKLLLSDSGFYLCAWSVLNREDKANEKLFFGSGTQLSVL.

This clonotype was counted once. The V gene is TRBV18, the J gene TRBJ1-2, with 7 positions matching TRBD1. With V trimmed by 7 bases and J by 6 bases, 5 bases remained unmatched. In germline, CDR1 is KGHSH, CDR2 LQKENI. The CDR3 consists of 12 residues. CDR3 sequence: CASFHGQDGYTF. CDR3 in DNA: TGTGCCAGCTTCCACGGACAGGATGGCTACACCTTC.

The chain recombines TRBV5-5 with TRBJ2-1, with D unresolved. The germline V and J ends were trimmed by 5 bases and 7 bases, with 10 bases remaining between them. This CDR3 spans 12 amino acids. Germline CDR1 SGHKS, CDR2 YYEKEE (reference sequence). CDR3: CASSRLGNEQFF. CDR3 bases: TGTGCCAGCAGTCGCCTAGGGAATGAGCAGTTCTTC.

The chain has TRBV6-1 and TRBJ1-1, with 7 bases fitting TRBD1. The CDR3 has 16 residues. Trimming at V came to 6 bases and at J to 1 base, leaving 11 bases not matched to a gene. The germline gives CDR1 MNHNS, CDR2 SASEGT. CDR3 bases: TGTGCCAGCAGCTGGGGAAACAGGGGTAGGAACACTGAAGCTTTCTTT. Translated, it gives CASSWGNRGRNTEAFF.

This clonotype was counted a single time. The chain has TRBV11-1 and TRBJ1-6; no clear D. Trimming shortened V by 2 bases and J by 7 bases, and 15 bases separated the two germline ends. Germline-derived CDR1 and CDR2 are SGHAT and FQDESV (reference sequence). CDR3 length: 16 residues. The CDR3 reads CASSLHGRGSNSPLHF. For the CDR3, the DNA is TGTGCCAGCAGCTTACACGGCCGAGGATCCAATTCACCCCTCCACTTT.

The CDR3 DNA follows: TGTGCCAGCAGCTTGCGTCTGACAGTGAACACTGAAGCTTTCTTT. Translating gives CASSLRLTVNTEAFF. The gene calls are TRBV7-2 and TRBJ1-1, with a possible D match to TRBD1 (5 bases). This CDR3 contains 15 residues. The V and J ends lost 3 bases and 0 bases respectively, with 11 bases between them. From germline, CDR1 is SGHTA and CDR2 FQGNSA.

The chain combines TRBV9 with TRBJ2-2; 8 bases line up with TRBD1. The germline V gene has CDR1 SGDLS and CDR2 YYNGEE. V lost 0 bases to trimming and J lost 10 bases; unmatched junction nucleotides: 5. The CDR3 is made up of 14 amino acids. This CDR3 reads CASSVATGATELFF. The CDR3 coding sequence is TGTGCCAGCAGCGTAGCGACAGGGGCAACGGAGCTGTTTTTT.

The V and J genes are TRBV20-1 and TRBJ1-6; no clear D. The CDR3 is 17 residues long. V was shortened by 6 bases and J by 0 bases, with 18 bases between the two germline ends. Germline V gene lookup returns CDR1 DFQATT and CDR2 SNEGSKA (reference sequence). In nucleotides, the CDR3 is TGCAGTGCCCAAATCAAGAGTCTGAGCTCCTATAATTCACCCCTCCACTTT. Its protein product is CSAQIKSLSSYNSPLHF.

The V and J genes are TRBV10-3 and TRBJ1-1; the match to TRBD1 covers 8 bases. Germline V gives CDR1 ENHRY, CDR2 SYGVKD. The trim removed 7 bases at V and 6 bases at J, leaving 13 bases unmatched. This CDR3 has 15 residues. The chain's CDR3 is CAITSRQGPKAEAFF. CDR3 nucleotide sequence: TGTGCCATCACGAGTCGACAGGGGCCAAAAGCTGAAGCTTTCTTT.

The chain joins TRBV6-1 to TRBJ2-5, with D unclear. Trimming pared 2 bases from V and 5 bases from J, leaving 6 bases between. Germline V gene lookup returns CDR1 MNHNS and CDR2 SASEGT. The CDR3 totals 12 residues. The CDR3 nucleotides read TGTGCCAGCAGTGAATTGAGGGAGACCCAGTACTTC. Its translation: CASSELRETQYF.

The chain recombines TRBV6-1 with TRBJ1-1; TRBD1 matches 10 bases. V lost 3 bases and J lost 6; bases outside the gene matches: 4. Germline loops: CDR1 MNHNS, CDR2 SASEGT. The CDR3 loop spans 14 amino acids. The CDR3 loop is CASSETGGVAEAFF. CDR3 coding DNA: TGTGCCAGCAGTGAGACAGGGGGCGTCGCTGAAGCTTTCTTT.

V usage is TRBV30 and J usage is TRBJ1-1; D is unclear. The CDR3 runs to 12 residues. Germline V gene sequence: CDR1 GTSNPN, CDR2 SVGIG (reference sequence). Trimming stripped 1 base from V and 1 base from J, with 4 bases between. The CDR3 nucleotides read TGTGCCTGGAGTGACGAGAACACTGAAGCTTTCTTT. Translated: CAWSDENTEAFF. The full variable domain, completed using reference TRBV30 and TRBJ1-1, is SQTIHQWPATLVQPVGSPLSLECTVEGTSNPNLYWYRQAAGRGLQLLFYSVGIGQISSEVPQNLSASRPQDRQFILSSKKLLLSDSGFYLCAWSDENTEAFFGQGTRLTVV.

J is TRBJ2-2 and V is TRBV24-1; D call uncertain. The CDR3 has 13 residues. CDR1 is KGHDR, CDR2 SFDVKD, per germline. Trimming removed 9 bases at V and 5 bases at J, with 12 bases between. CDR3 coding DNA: TGTGCCACCTCACCGTCCTCGACCGGGGAGCTGTTTTTT. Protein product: CATSPSSTGELFF.

CDR3 sequence reads: CASTANDRPKGVSYNEQFF. In nucleotides, the CDR3 is TGTGCCAGCACCGCCAACGACAGGCCGAAGGGGGTCTCCTACAATGAGCAGTTCTTC. The rearrangement links TRBV6-1 to TRBJ2-1; tentative D call: TRBD1 (6 bases). Trimming stripped 7 bases from V and 0 bases from J, with 25 bases between. Looked up from germline, CDR1 is MNHNS and CDR2 is SASEGT. This CDR3 spans 19 amino acids.

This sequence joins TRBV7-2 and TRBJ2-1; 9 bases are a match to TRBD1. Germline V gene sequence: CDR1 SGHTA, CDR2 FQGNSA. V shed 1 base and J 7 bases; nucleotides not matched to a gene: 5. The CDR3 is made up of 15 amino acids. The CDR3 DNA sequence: TGTGCCAGCAGCTTAGTGGGACAGGGAATAAATGAGCAGTTCTTC. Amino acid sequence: CASSLVGQGINEQFF. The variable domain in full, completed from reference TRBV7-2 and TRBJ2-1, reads GAGVSQSPSNKVTEKGKDVELRCDPISGHTALYWYRQSLGQGLEFLIYFQGNSAPDKSGLPSDRFSAERTGGSVSTLTIQRTQQEDSAVYLCASSLVGQGINEQFFGPGTRLTVL.

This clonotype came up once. CDR3 loop: CVSNAPGPGEKLFF. The CDR3 DNA sequence: TGTGTTAGCAACGCCCCGGGGCCCGGGGAAAAACTGTTTTTT. The chain couples TRBV12-3 or TRBV12-4 to TRBJ1-4; tentatively, D is TRBD1 (5 bases). This CDR3 has 14 amino acids.

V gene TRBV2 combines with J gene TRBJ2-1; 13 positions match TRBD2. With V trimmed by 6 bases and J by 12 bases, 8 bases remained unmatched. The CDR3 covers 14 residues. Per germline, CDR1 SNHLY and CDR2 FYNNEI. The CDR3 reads CASRFTSGGAWQFF. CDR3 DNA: TGTGCCAGCAGGTTTACTAGCGGGGGGGCTTGGCAGTTCTTC.

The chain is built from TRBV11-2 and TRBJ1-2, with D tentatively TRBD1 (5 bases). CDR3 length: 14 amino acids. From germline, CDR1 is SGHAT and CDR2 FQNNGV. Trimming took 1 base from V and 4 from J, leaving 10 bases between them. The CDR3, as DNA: TGTGCCAGCAGCTTAGGGGGGACGCTCTATGGCTACACCTTC. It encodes CASSLGGTLYGYTF.

CDR3 protein: CASSSSVGLETQYF. CDR3 DNA sequence: TGTGCCAGCAGTTCATCGGTGGGGTTGGAGACCCAGTACTTC. The V call is TRBV28, the J call TRBJ2-5; D not resolved. Germline assignment: CDR1 MDHEN and CDR2 SYDVKM. This CDR3 contains 14 residues. V was cut by 4 bases and J by 5 bases, with 14 bases left in between.